The 31 T cell receptor beta chains given below trace back to one sample, sequenced in a study of cytomegalovirus exposure and HLA in healthy donors. Repertoires were generated with immunoSEQ multiplex PCR, while TCRdb's copy carries only in-frame clones and drops some. This sample carries about 56,000 clones, roughly 89% of them seen once, and the ten largest clones take roughly 14%. The sequencing sample was made of PBMCs. All receptors come from a woman aged 18-29 years in good health and CMV-seronegative.

V usage is TRBV5-1 and J usage is TRBJ2-2; D not resolved. V gave up 3 bases and J gave up 0 bases, with 9 bases separating them. From germline, CDR1 is SGHRS and CDR2 YFSETQ. The CDR3 has 15 residues. CDR3 coding DNA: TGCGCCAGCAGCTCCAGCGCCGCGAACACCGGGGAGCTGTTTTTT. Its translation: CASSSSAANTGELFF.

V and J are TRBV5-6 and TRBJ2-7; 7 bases are a match to TRBD1. V shed 0 bases and J 4 bases; nucleotides not matched to a gene: 4. The V gene's germline CDR1 is SGHDT and CDR2 YYEEEE. The CDR3 loop spans 14 amino acids. The CDR3, as DNA: TGTGCCAGCAGCTTGGGGGACAGCCCATACGAGCAGTACTTC. Its translation is CASSLGDSPYEQYF. Filled out from reference TRBV5-6 and TRBJ2-7, the complete variable domain reads DAGVTQSPTHLIKTRGQQVTLRCSPKSGHDTVSWYQQALGQGPQFIFQYYEEEERQRGNFPDRFSGHQFPNYSSELNVNALLLGDSALYLCASSLGDSPYEQYFGPGTRLTVT.

V gene TRBV18 combines with J gene TRBJ2-1, with 16 bases matching TRBD2. Germline-derived CDR1 and CDR2 are KGHSH and LQKENI. Losses at the gene ends were 3 bases for V and 10 bases for J; bases not matched to a gene: 6. CDR3 length: 16 residues. The CDR3 sequence is CASSPPGLAGGQEQFF. CDR3 in DNA: TGTGCCAGCTCACCCCCGGGACTAGCGGGGGGGCAAGAGCAGTTCTTC.

The V call is TRBV4-3, the J call TRBJ1-2; D is undetermined. Trimming pared 1 base from V and 10 bases from J, leaving 16 bases between. The CDR3 consists of 14 residues. The V gene's germline CDR1 is LGHNA and CDR2 YSLEER. Here the CDR3 DNA reads TGCGCCAGCAGCCAAGCAACGGGATCCTTGGACTACACCTTC. This translates into CASSQATGSLDYTF.

V gene TRBV4-2 combines with J gene TRBJ2-4; 8 bases are a match to TRBD1. J was trimmed by 2 bases and V by 0 bases; bases with no gene match: 3. The CDR3 length is 16 residues. Per the germline V gene, CDR1 is LGHNA and CDR2 is YNFKEQ. The CDR3 bases are TGTGCCAGCAGCCAAGAGAGGACAGGGACCAAAAACATTCAGTACTTC. Its translation is CASSQERTGTKNIQYF.

This rearrangement joins TRBV7-2 to TRBJ2-2; D remains unclear. CDR3 size: 15 residues. Germline lookup yields CDR1 SGHTA and CDR2 FQGNSA. Trimming took off 1 base at V and 3 bases at J, with 9 bases between the two ends. CDR3 bases: TGTGCCAGCAGCTTAGTGGCAGGATACACCGGGGAGCTGTTTTTT. Its protein is CASSLVAGYTGELFF.

This clone was counted between two and nine times. The chain links TRBV27 to TRBJ1-6; D gene uncertain. Germline-derived CDR1 and CDR2 are MNHEY and SMNVEV (reference sequence). Trimming stripped 3 bases from V and 5 bases from J, with 8 bases between. This CDR3 contains 14 residues. The DNA for the CDR3 is TGTGCCAGCAGTTTTGGGCCCAATAATTCACCCCTCCACTTT. Amino acid sequence: CASSFGPNNSPLHF.

This clone has just one count. The chain employs TRBV10-1 and TRBJ1-2, with 11 bases matching TRBD1. CDR1 is WNHNN, CDR2 SYGVQD, per germline (reference sequence). Unmatched junction bases numbered 10, after V lost 8 bases and J lost 8 bases. This CDR3 is built from 14 residues. This CDR3 reads CASPGQGATLGYTF. DNA for the CDR3: TGCGCCAGCCCCGGACAGGGGGCCACCCTAGGCTACACCTTC.

This chain connects TRBV19 to TRBJ1-5, with D uncertain. The CDR3 length is 14 residues. Germline lookup yields CDR1 LNHDA and CDR2 SQIVND (reference sequence). V lost 1 base and J lost 0, with 4 bases in between. CDR3 sequence reads: CASSIGISNQPQHF. The CDR3 region has the DNA TGTGCCAGTAGTATAGGTATTAGCAATCAGCCCCAGCATTTT.

This clone is a singleton in its sample. The chain couples TRBV5-4 to TRBJ2-2, with D possibly TRBD1 on 5 matching bases. This CDR3 has 14 amino acids. V was pared by 1 base and J by 7 bases, with 11 bases between. CDR1 and CDR2 (germline): SGHNT, YYREEE (reference sequence). The CDR3 is CASSLNSGLGELFF. As DNA, the CDR3 is TGTGCCAGCAGCTTGAATTCAGGGCTCGGGGAGCTGTTTTTT.

This clone occurred a few times. This rearrangement joins TRBV19 to TRBJ2-3; 7 bases are a match to TRBD1. Trimming removed 10 bases from V and 2 bases from J; junction bases left unmatched: 9. CDR1 and CDR2 (germline): LNHDA, SQIVND (reference sequence). CDR3 length: 14 amino acids. CDR3 sequence: CATGDRPFTDTQYF. The CDR3 bases are TGTGCCACAGGGGACAGACCATTCACAGATACGCAGTATTTT.

V is TRBV7-2 and J is TRBJ2-7; D unclear. CDR1 and CDR2 from the germline V gene are SGHTA and FQGNSA. The CDR3 length is 14 residues. Trimming left V 0 bases short and J 3 bases short, with 9 bases between. CDR3 in DNA: TGTGCCAGCAGCTTAGCACGGTCCGACTACGAGCAGTACTTC. Its translation: CASSLARSDYEQYF.

V gene TRBV7-9 combines with J gene TRBJ2-3; the match to TRBD2 covers 10 bases. V lost 5 bases and J lost 9; bases outside the gene matches: 11. From germline, CDR1 is SEHNR and CDR2 FQNEAQ (reference sequence). This CDR3 has 15 amino acids. CDR3: CASSTLAGKGYTQYF. In DNA form, the CDR3 reads TGTGCCAGCAGCACACTAGCGGGAAAGGGTTACACGCAGTATTTT.

The V gene is TRBV27, the J gene TRBJ2-3, with 7 nucleotides matching TRBD1. V lost 6 bases to trimming and J lost 0 bases; unmatched junction nucleotides: 6. Germline-derived CDR1 and CDR2 are MNHEY and SMNVEV (reference sequence). This CDR3 is 15 amino acids long. The CDR3 sequence is CASRIQGSSTDTQYF. CDR3 DNA: TGTGCCAGCAGGATACAGGGGTCTAGCACAGATACGCAGTATTTT.

The V call is TRBV13, the J call TRBJ2-5; 9 bases agree with TRBD2. Germline V gene lookup returns CDR1 PRHDT and CDR2 FYEKMQ (reference sequence). The CDR3 has 16 residues. V shed 1 base, J shed 3 bases, and the junction held 6 bases outside the gene matches. CDR3 protein: CASSLEVRGREETQYF. The DNA for the CDR3 is TGTGCCAGCAGCTTAGAGGTTCGCGGGAGGGAAGAGACCCAGTACTTC.

The V and J genes are TRBV7-6 and TRBJ2-2, with 7 bases aligning to TRBD1. From germline, CDR1 is SGHVS and CDR2 FNYEAQ. The CDR3 runs 17 residues. Trimming removed 3 bases from V and 4 bases from J; junction bases left unmatched: 11. DNA of the CDR3: TGTGCCAGCAGCTTCCTTACCGGGACAGCCCTCACCGGGGAGCTGTTTTTT. It yields the protein CASSFLTGTALTGELFF.

The chain has TRBV19 and TRBJ2-3, with 8 bases aligning to TRBD2. Germline assignment: CDR1 LNHDA and CDR2 SQIVND (reference sequence). The ends lost 6 bases at V and 0 bases at J; junction bases unmatched: 11. There are 17 residues in the CDR3. The CDR3 nucleotides are TGTGCCAGTAGGACTAGCGAGACCCGTACTAGCACAGATACGCAGTATTTT. It encodes CASRTSETRTSTDTQYF.

CDR3 bases: TGTGCCAGCAGCTTAGGTGGGACAGGGGGCTACAATGAGCAGTTCTTC. Translation: CASSLGGTGGYNEQFF. The chain has TRBV7-2 and TRBJ2-1, with 11 bases that match TRBD1. With 1 base clipped from V and 3 bases from J, the junction kept 2 bases outside the gene matches. Germline V gene data show CDR1 as SGHTA and CDR2 as FQGNSA. CDR3 length: 16 residues.

The J gene is TRBJ1-1, the V gene TRBV30; tentatively, D is TRBD1 (6 bases). Between the trimmed V and J ends, which lost 4 bases and 1 base, there was a span of 10 bases. This CDR3 is built from 13 residues. The germline V gene encodes CDR1 GTSNPN and CDR2 SVGIG (reference sequence). CDR3 sequence: CAWTRGGNTEAFF. The CDR3 bases are TGTGCCTGGACGAGGGGGGGGAACACTGAAGCTTTCTTT.

This clone was seen just once. This sequence joins TRBV29-1 and TRBJ2-1; perhaps TRBD2 as D (10 bases). The CDR3 sequence is 15 residues long. V was pared by 7 bases and J by 9 bases, with 25 bases between. The germline V gene has CDR1 SQVTM and CDR2 ANQGSEA. This CDR3 is CSGGQGPSGGGEQFF. As DNA, the CDR3 is TGCAGCGGAGGACAGGGGCCTAGCGGGGGAGGTGAGCAGTTCTTC.

The chain employs TRBV28 and TRBJ1-2; D might be TRBD1 (5 bases). The CDR3 totals 13 residues. V dropped 7 bases and J dropped 5 bases, with 14 bases sitting between them. Per the germline V gene, CDR1 is MDHEN and CDR2 is SYDVKM. The CDR3 reads CASMGLDRYGYTF. The CDR3 DNA sequence: TGTGCCAGCATGGGGCTGGACCGTTATGGCTACACCTTC.

The chain combines TRBV5-1 with TRBJ2-1, with 15 bases that match TRBD2. CDR1 and CDR2 (germline): SGHRS, YFSETQ. V lost 4 bases, J lost 5 bases, and 4 bases stayed unmatched. The CDR3 is 16 amino acids. DNA of the CDR3: TGCGCCAGCAGCCTGGGACTAGCGGGAGGTAACAATGAGCAGTTCTTC. Encoded protein: CASSLGLAGGNNEQFF.

In this sample, this clone turned up a few times. The gene calls are TRBV13 and TRBJ1-1, with D possibly being TRBD1 (5 bases). This CDR3 contains 13 residues. Looked up from germline, CDR1 is PRHDT and CDR2 is FYEKMQ (reference sequence). V was shortened by 1 base and J by 4 bases, with 7 bases between the two germline ends. Here the CDR3 DNA reads TGTGCCAGCAGCTTAGCGGGGGTCACTGAAGCTTTCTTT. Translation: CASSLAGVTEAFF.

V usage is TRBV7-6 and J usage is TRBJ2-1; 11 bases map to TRBD2. The CDR3 covers 18 residues. The junction had 8 bases not matched to a gene; V was cut back by 0 bases and J by 4 bases. Germline V lookup: CDR1 SGHVS, CDR2 FNYEAQ. CDR3 loop: CASSLAGLGLADYNEQFF. CDR3 nucleotides: TGTGCCAGCAGCTTAGCGGGATTGGGACTAGCGGATTACAATGAGCAGTTCTTC.

The chain has TRBV19 and TRBJ1-1; 7 bases are a match to TRBD1. Germline V gene data show CDR1 as LNHDA and CDR2 as SQIVND (reference sequence). With 1 base clipped from V and 3 bases from J, the junction kept 5 bases outside the gene matches. The CDR3 covers 15 residues. This CDR3 reads CASSIVGQGDTEAFF. Written as DNA, the CDR3 is TGTGCCAGTAGTATAGTAGGGCAGGGGGACACTGAAGCTTTCTTT.

The chain combines TRBV18 with TRBJ2-7; TRBD2 agrees at 7 bases. Germline values: CDR1 KGHSH, CDR2 LQKENI. J lost 2 bases, V lost 3 bases, and 7 bases had no gene match. The CDR3 loop spans 15 amino acids. CDR3 nucleotides: TGTGCCAGCTCACCCCAAGCGGGGTTACCCTACGAGCAGTACTTC. As protein: CASSPQAGLPYEQYF.

CDR3 sequence (DNA): TGTGCCAGCACCTGGACAGAGAGCTCCTACAATGAGCAGTTCTTC. Translating it yields CASTWTESSYNEQFF. The chain joins TRBV2 to TRBJ2-1; possibly TRBD1 for D (6 bases). Germline V gene data show CDR1 as SNHLY and CDR2 as FYNNEI. V lost 7 bases and J 0 bases, leaving 13 bases between the germline ends. The length of the CDR3 is 15 residues. Full variable domain (remainder filled in from reference TRBV2 and TRBJ2-1): EPEVTQTPSHQVTQMGQEVILRCVPISNHLYFYWYRQILGQKVEFLVSFYNNEISEKSEIFDDQFSVERPDGSNFTLKIRSTKLEDSAMYFCASTWTESSYNEQFFGPGTRLTVL.

The chain uses TRBV2 and TRBJ1-2, with 11 bases that match TRBD1. With V trimmed by 7 bases and J by 7 bases, 8 bases remained unmatched. The CDR3 is 14 residues long. The germline CDR1 and CDR2 sequences are SNHLY and FYNNEI. The CDR3 DNA reads TGTGCCAGCACCCCGGGACAGGGGGTTTCTGGCTACACCTTC. Its protein is CASTPGQGVSGYTF.

The chain is built from TRBV6-5 and TRBJ2-1; D call uncertain. The ends were cut back, 6 bases at V and 2 bases at J, with 11 bases in the middle. Germline values: CDR1 MNHEY, CDR2 SVGAGI. The CDR3 is 14 amino acids. The CDR3 bases are TGTGCCAGCAGCTTAGATTATCCCTACAATGAGCAGTTCTTC. As protein: CASSLDYPYNEQFF.

V gene TRBV7-3 combines with J gene TRBJ1-2, with a possible D match to TRBD1 (5 bases). Trimming shortened V by 3 bases and J by 8 bases, and 16 bases separated the two germline ends. The CDR3 is made up of 14 amino acids. CDR1 and CDR2 (germline): SGHTA, FQGTGA. The DNA for the CDR3 is TGTGCCAGCAGCTTGGACACCTCTCGGGAGGGCTACACCTTC. As protein: CASSLDTSREGYTF.

With regard to this clone: The same CDR3 can be traced to other DNA sequences in this sample. This chain connects TRBV28 to TRBJ1-5, with TRBD1 matching 8 bases. With 6 bases clipped from V and 4 bases from J, the junction kept 5 bases outside the gene matches. CDR3 length: 14 amino acids. Germline V gene lookup returns CDR1 MDHEN and CDR2 SYDVKM. In nucleotides, the CDR3 is TGTGCCAGCAGCTCAGGACAGGGTAATCAGCCCCAGCATTTT. Translation: CASSSGQGNQPQHF.